Sequencing of this T cell receptor (beta chain) was carried out in a study of cytomegalovirus exposure and HLA in healthy donors. For this clone: Its antigen is not identified.

V lost 4 bases, J lost 3 bases, and 4 bases stayed unmatched. The CDR3 is made up of 15 amino acids. The germline V gene has CDR1 SGDLS and CDR2 YYNGEE. The study ran its PCR with 60 Vbeta and 13 Jbeta primers. Clones were sequenced by immunoSEQ multiplex PCR, and TCRdb holds only the in-frame ones, with some missing. The table records roughly 100,000 clones, about 70% of them present only once. Notes on the study in general: Earlier findings revealed that most TCR beta V segments proved productive either about 87% or about 30% of the time. Across HLA loci, a later analysis found differing TCR association rates, with DRB1 most and HLA-C fewest. Analyses of presence and absence presupposed an approximately uniform sequencing depth across donors. Investigators reported under 200 TCR beta chains as tied to cytomegalovirus.

The V call is TRBV9, the J call TRBJ2-3; 11 bases are a match to TRBD2. Material for sequencing was PBMCs. This sequence was found in a boy aged 10-17 years in good health and CMV-seronegative. The DNA for the CDR3 is TGTGCCAGCAGCTTAAGACTAGCGGGGACAGATACGCAGTATTTT. It codes for CASSLRLAGTDTQYF.